This TCR beta chain was recorded in a study of T-cell reconstitution after alpha-beta-depleted transplantation in children. The library targeted TCRbeta and was prepared with unique molecular identifiers. TCRdb reanalysed the PCR reads using MiXCR and keeps one entry per CDR3 protein. The table has approximately 400,000 distinct CDR3 sequences, 11% seen once. This clonotype was seen a few times. This CDR3 has 14 amino acids. Trimming took 3 bases from V and 1 from J, leaving 8 bases between them. The sequences come from PBMCs from the stem cell graft donor, collected from the stem cell graft. The chain uses TRBV12-3 or TRBV12-4 and TRBJ2-3; perhaps TRBD2 as D (5 bases). The sequence derives from a human donor who donated a stem cell graft to a child with acute myeloid leukemia. The CDR3 here is CASSFPAGTDTQYF. The DNA for the CDR3 is TGTGCCAGCAGTTTCCCAGCGGGCACAGATACGCAGTATTTT.